The next 22 T cell receptor beta chains were all read from a single sample in a study of T cell responses to AZD1222 COVID-19 vaccine. Assay: immunoSEQ multiplex PCR; the TCRdb copy retains only in-frame clones and omits some. Here the sample spans tens of thousands of clones, 85% to 90% being singletons. The source was peripheral blood, collected on day 0 of AZD1222 vaccination. The origin of the receptors is an adult in good health.

The chain couples TRBV4-1 to TRBJ2-6, with D possibly called TRBD1 or TRBD2 (5 bases each). CDR1 and CDR2 (germline): MGHRA, YSYEKL. The CDR3 runs 18 residues. Trimming removed 4 bases at V and 0 bases at J, with 16 bases between. CDR3 sequence reads: CASSRETAEYSGANVLTF. CDR3 nucleotide sequence: TGCGCCAGCAGCCGGGAGACAGCCGAGTACTCTGGGGCCAACGTCCTGACTTTC.

This chain links TRBV6-2 or TRBV6-3 with TRBJ2-1; no definite D call. CDR1 and CDR2 (germline): MNHEY, SVGEGT. The V end was cut by 0 bases, the J end by 3 bases, with 3 bases between. The CDR3 is 13 amino acids. CDR3 region: CASSYSGYNEQFF. The CDR3 coding sequence is TGTGCCAGCAGTTACTCGGGCTACAATGAGCAGTTCTTC.

CDR3 sequence reads: CASGRSSYNEQFF. In nucleotides, the CDR3 is TGTGCCAGCGGGAGAAGCTCCTACAATGAGCAGTTCTTC. The chain couples TRBV11-3 to TRBJ2-1, with TRBD2 as a possible D gene (5 bases). Per germline, CDR1 SGHNT and CDR2 YENEEA. This CDR3 has 13 amino acids. Trimming removed 8 bases from V and 0 bases from J, with 8 bases in between.

J is TRBJ1-1 and V is TRBV2, with no clear D. This CDR3 is built from 13 residues. Germline V gene lookup returns CDR1 SNHLY and CDR2 FYNNEI. The V and J ends lost 2 bases and 1 base respectively, with 5 bases between them. The CDR3 here is CASSESPNTEAFF. CDR3 bases: TGTGCCAGCAGTGAAAGTCCGAACACTGAAGCTTTCTTT.

This sequence joins TRBV14 and TRBJ1-1; D is possibly TRBD1 (5 bases). Germline loops: CDR1 SGHDN, CDR2 FVKESK. This CDR3 comprises 17 residues. Trimming pared 6 bases from V and 2 bases from J, leaving 22 bases between. The chain's CDR3 is CASSWWRPRQPNTEAFF. The CDR3 nucleotides are TGTGCCAGCAGTTGGTGGAGGCCGAGACAGCCTAACACTGAAGCTTTCTTT.

The sample holds one count of this clone. V gene TRBV29-1 combines with J gene TRBJ2-7; TRBD2 matches at 7 bases. The CDR3 covers 14 residues. J lost 3 bases, V lost 3 bases, and 8 bases had no gene match. From germline, CDR1 is SQVTM and CDR2 ANQGSEA. The CDR3 nucleotides are TGCAGCGTTGAGGGCATGGCTAGCGGCTACGAGCAGTACTTC. Encoded protein: CSVEGMASGYEQYF.

This rearrangement joins TRBV15 to TRBJ1-1, with D maybe TRBD1 (5 bases). Trimming removed 1 base from V and 3 bases from J, with 12 bases in between. Germline V CDR1 and CDR2: LNHNV, YYDKDF (reference sequence). This CDR3 region has 15 residues. CDR3 in DNA: TGTGCCACCAGCAGAGTGGGGGGTGGGGACACTGAAGCTTTCTTT. It yields the protein CATSRVGGGDTEAFF.

This clone was seen a handful of times. V and J are TRBV6-5 and TRBJ1-3; tentatively, D is TRBD1 (6 bases). The ends were cut back, 7 bases at V and 0 bases at J, with 13 bases in the middle. CDR3 length: 15 residues. Germline V gene lookup returns CDR1 MNHEY and CDR2 SVGAGI. CDR3 in DNA: TGTGCCAGCACCACCCGGGACATCTCTGGAAACACCATATATTTT. It is translated as CASTTRDISGNTIYF.

This sequence joins TRBV4-3 and TRBJ1-1, with D hard to call. This CDR3 is built from 14 residues. With 4 bases removed from V and 7 bases from J, the gap between germline ends came to 16 bases. Germline loops: CDR1 LGHNA, CDR2 YSLEER. Written as DNA, the CDR3 is TGCGCCAGCAGCCGCGCTTATACAGCGCGTGAAGCTTTCTTT. Translated, it gives CASSRAYTAREAFF.

This sequence joins TRBV15 and TRBJ2-7; no firm D call. The CDR3 totals 13 residues. Germline V gives CDR1 LNHNV, CDR2 YYDKDF (reference sequence). The ends were cut back, 1 base at V and 4 bases at J, with 8 bases in the middle. The CDR3 spells CATSRATEYEQYF. The CDR3 DNA is TGTGCCACCAGCAGAGCTACAGAGTACGAGCAGTACTTC. Full variable domain (outside the CDR3, taken from reference TRBV15 and TRBJ2-7): DAMVIQNPRYQVTQFGKPVTLSCSQTLNHNVMYWYQQKSSQAPKLLFHYYDKDFNNEADTPDNFQSRRPNTSFCFLDIRSPGLGDTAMYLCATSRATEYEQYFGPGTRLTVT.

The genes are TRBV19 and TRBJ1-2, with unresolved D. The CDR3 is made up of 14 amino acids. V lost 5 bases, J lost 4 bases, and 14 bases lay in between. Per germline, CDR1 LNHDA and CDR2 SQIVND (reference sequence). As DNA, the CDR3 is TGTGCCAGTAGTCAAGTGGGCGACGGCTATGGCTACACCTTC. Protein product: CASSQVGDGYGYTF.

This sequence joins TRBV10-3 and TRBJ1-3, with TRBD1 matching over 8 bases. The germline gives CDR1 ENHRY, CDR2 SYGVKD. The J segment lost 0 bases and the V segment lost 0 bases, leaving 4 bases of the junction unmatched. The CDR3 runs 17 residues. The CDR3 protein is CAISESGQGHSGNTIYF. The CDR3 coding sequence is TGTGCCATCAGTGAGTCCGGACAGGGACACTCTGGAAACACCATATATTTT.

The J gene is TRBJ1-2, the V gene TRBV18; TRBD1 matches 8 bases. This CDR3 has 19 amino acids. Germline V CDR1 and CDR2: KGHSH, LQKENI. V trimming: 2 bases; J trimming: 7 bases; junction bases outside the gene matches: 21. The CDR3: CASSPEGAVRGQITRGYTF. CDR3 sequence (DNA): TGTGCCAGCTCACCAGAAGGAGCGGTCAGGGGGCAGATAACCCGTGGCTACACCTTC.

The chain couples TRBV18 to TRBJ1-2; D gene ambiguous. Per germline, CDR1 KGHSH and CDR2 LQKENI. This CDR3 contains 15 residues. Trimming took 5 bases from V and 1 from J, leaving 14 bases between them. CDR3 nucleotides: TGTGCCAGCTCAGTCGATCGGACCCGTAACTATGGCTACACCTTC. It codes for CASSVDRTRNYGYTF.

Only a few counts were recorded for this clone. The genes are TRBV27 and TRBJ2-3; 11 bases map to TRBD2. The germline V gene has CDR1 MNHEY and CDR2 SMNVEV (reference sequence). The CDR3 extends over 15 amino acids. V trimming: 5 bases; J trimming: 4 bases; junction bases outside the gene matches: 5. The CDR3 DNA sequence: TGTGCCAGCAGTCGGGTAGCGGGGGGGCCAGATACGCAGTATTTT. Its translation: CASSRVAGGPDTQYF.

The genes are TRBV11-3 and TRBJ2-3; perhaps TRBD2 as D (6 bases). Trimming pared 1 base from V and 6 bases from J, leaving 14 bases between. This CDR3 spans 15 amino acids. Per the germline V gene, CDR1 is SGHNT and CDR2 is YENEEA. CDR3 loop: CASSLGDSRRDTQYF. DNA for the CDR3: TGTGCCAGCAGCTTAGGGGACTCCCGCAGGGATACGCAGTATTTT.

The V gene is TRBV6-5, the J gene TRBJ1-2, with 7 bases matching TRBD1. The CDR3 totals 15 residues. The J segment lost 0 bases and the V segment lost 7 bases, leaving 8 bases of the junction unmatched. Germline V CDR1 and CDR2: MNHEY, SVGAGI. CDR3 coding DNA: TGTGCCAGCACCAAAAGGACAGGAACTAACTATGGCTACACCTTC. Its translation: CASTKRTGTNYGYTF.

This clone was seen a single time. The chain employs TRBV13 and TRBJ1-2; tentative D call: TRBD1 (5 bases). Germline loops: CDR1 PRHDT, CDR2 FYEKMQ (reference sequence). The CDR3 length is 12 residues. V shed 5 bases and J shed 8 bases, with 12 bases lying between them. CDR3 region: CASSPRGAGYTF. As DNA, the CDR3 is TGTGCCAGCAGCCCAAGGGGCGCGGGCTACACCTTC.

This chain links TRBV6-5 with TRBJ2-1, with D possibly matching TRBD1 (5 bases). The germline V gene has CDR1 MNHEY and CDR2 SVGAGI. The CDR3 extends over 15 amino acids. Trimming took 2 bases from V and 2 from J, leaving 10 bases between them. CDR3 residues: CASSYSQGAYNEQFF. The CDR3 coding sequence is TGTGCCAGCAGTTACAGCCAGGGTGCCTACAATGAGCAGTTCTTC.

V gene TRBV6-5 combines with J gene TRBJ1-6, with TRBD1 matching 7 bases. Germline lookup yields CDR1 MNHEY and CDR2 SVGAGI. The CDR3 is 15 residues long. Losses at the gene ends were 6 bases for V and 5 bases for J; bases not matched to a gene: 7. The DNA for the CDR3 is TGTGCCAGCAGCCGGGGGACAGTTCATAATTCACCCCTCCACTTT. This gives the protein CASSRGTVHNSPLHF.

The rearrangement joins TRBV2 to TRBJ2-3; 8 bases fit TRBD2. The J segment lost 5 bases and the V segment lost 3 bases, leaving 10 bases of the junction unmatched. The CDR3 runs 16 residues. Germline V gives CDR1 SNHLY, CDR2 FYNNEI. The CDR3 DNA reads as TGTGCCAGCAGTGATAGTGGCGGGGGGTTCGAAGATACGCAGTATTTT. Amino acids: CASSDSGGGFEDTQYF.

The chain uses TRBV18 and TRBJ1-5, with TRBD1 matching over 9 bases. Germline V CDR1 and CDR2: KGHSH, LQKENI. Trimming took 2 bases from V and 6 from J; bases not matched to a gene: 2. The CDR3 contains 14 residues. The CDR3 bases are TGTGCCAGCTCACCAGGGACAGGGTTTCAGCCCCAGCATTTT. Translating gives CASSPGTGFQPQHF.